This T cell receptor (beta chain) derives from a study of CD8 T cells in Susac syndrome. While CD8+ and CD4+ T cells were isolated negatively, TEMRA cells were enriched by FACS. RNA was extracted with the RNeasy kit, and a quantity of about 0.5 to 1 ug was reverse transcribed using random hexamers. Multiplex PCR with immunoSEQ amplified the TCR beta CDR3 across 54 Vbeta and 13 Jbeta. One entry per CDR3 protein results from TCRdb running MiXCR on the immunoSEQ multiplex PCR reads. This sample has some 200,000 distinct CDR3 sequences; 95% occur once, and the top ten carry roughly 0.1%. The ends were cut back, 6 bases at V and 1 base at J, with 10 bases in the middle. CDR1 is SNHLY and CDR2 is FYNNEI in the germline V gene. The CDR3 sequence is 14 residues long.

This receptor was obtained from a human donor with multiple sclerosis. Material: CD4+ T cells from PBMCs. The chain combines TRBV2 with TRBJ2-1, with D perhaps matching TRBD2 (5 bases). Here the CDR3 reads CASRQLVSYNEQFF. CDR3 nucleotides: TGTGCCAGCAGGCAACTAGTTTCCTACAATGAGCAGTTCTTC.